This T cell receptor beta chain was documented in a study of T cell repertoires in cytomegalovirus infection (dated by TCRdb to about 2019). For the wider study: Donor HLA type was relevant to the analysis, as public TCR beta signatures indicated carriage of CMV infection together with the matching HLA type. Here is what the overall study found, with its caveats: The ex vivo response was dominated by HLA-C-restricted CMV-specific TCR beta clonotypes, and the single most frequent clonotype in two of eight donors was supplied by these HLA-C-restricted clonotypes. Cumulative frequency of public TCR beta family members discriminated carriers of CMV infection plus the relevant HLA type in this cohort and an independent approximately 370-donor cohort.

This clonotype was counted between two and nine times. Its specific antigen is unknown. Base-call qualities are not available, and no considerably larger clone is one nucleotide away. Data came from an Illumina HiSeq 1500. The public sequencing data were trimmed at Q25 with fastp and processed into clonotypes with MiXCR by TCRdb, which kept only in-frame beta chains. For every CDR3 protein sequence, its rows merge into one entry that carries the most common genes and DNA. The sample contains 150,000 to 180,000 distinct CDR3 sequences, about a quarter of them found a single time. The ten biggest clones cover about 10% of the sample. V is shortened by 7 bases, J by 0 bases, and the region joining them spans 10 bases. The germline V gene encodes CDR1 SNHLY and CDR2 FYNNEI. The CDR3 goes from the cysteine to the phenylalanine over 14 residues. The retained sequence is limited to the CDR3, 42 bases, with the frame set at the first base.

The sequenced sample consisted of PBMCs. The chain employs TRBV2 and TRBJ2-1; no D gene is confidently identified. The clonotype was recovered from a human donor in good health (CMV status not recorded). Some clones in this sample may be carry-over from other donors' samples. The nucleotide sequence reads TGTGCCAGCAAAGGGATAAGCTCCTACAATGAGCAGTTCTTC. Its product reads: CASKGISSYNEQFF. The full variable domain, with segments outside the CDR3 supplied by the reference TRBV2 and TRBJ2-1 proteins, appears as EPEVTQTPSHQVTQMGQEVILRCVPISNHLYFYWYRQILGQKVEFLVSFYNNEISEKSEIFDDQFSVERPDGSNFTLKIRSTKLEDSAMYFCASKGISSYNEQFFGPGTRLTVL.